Listed below are T cell receptor beta chains from one sample, sequenced in a study of T cell changes during pregnancy in multiple sclerosis. Measured with immunoSEQ multiplex PCR; TCRdb has only the in-frame clones, and not every one. The data hold some 77,000 clones, with 70% to 90% observed a single time. Specimen: peripheral blood, collected before pregnancy. These receptors all stem from a female donor with multiple sclerosis, enrolled in a pregnancy study. Each CDR3 is given with its conserved first and last residue. D genes are given only for firm matches. Where a row states a size, it is once, few, many or the class of an expanded clone; other rows omit it.

size | J | V | D | DNA | CDR3
. | TRBJ1-1 | TRBV30 | . | TGTGCCTGGTGGCGGCTAAGCGCTTTTAGGAACACTGAAGCTTTCTTT | CAWWRLSAFRNTEAFF
. | TRBJ2-3 | TRBV6-4 | TRBD1 | TGTGCCAGCAGTGACTCGACAGGGGGCGCAGATACGCAGTATTTT | CASSDSTGGADTQYF
. | TRBJ1-6 | TRBV9 | . | TGTGCCAGCAGCGTCGGACAAATTAATAATTCACCCCTCCACTTT | CASSVGQINNSPLHF
. | TRBJ1-2 | TRBV7-2 | . | TGTGCCAGCAGCTCGGGTCGCGGCTATGGCTACACCTTC | CASSSGRGYGYTF
. | TRBJ1-5 | TRBV7-2 | . | TGTGCCAGCGCTGGCAGCAATCAGCCCCAGCATTTT | CASAGSNQPQHF
. | TRBJ2-3 | TRBV30 | TRBD1 | TGTGCCTGGAGTGTGGGACAGGGTAGGCCAGATACGCAGTATTTT | CAWSVGQGRPDTQYF
. | TRBJ1-5 | TRBV7-2 | TRBD1 | TGTGCCAGCAGCCCGTACGCACAGGGGAATCAGCCCCAGCATTTT | CASSPYAQGNQPQHF
few | TRBJ1-2 | TRBV28 | . | TGTGCCAGCAGTTTAGTCGGACATAGGTATGGCTACACCTTC | CASSLVGHRYGYTF
. | TRBJ2-2 | TRBV4-2 | . | TGTGCCAGCAGCCCCCTGCCGGGGGAGAGACTCACCGGGGAGCTGTTTTTT | CASSPLPGERLTGELFF
. | TRBJ2-4 | TRBV7-9 | TRBD2 | TGTGCCAGCAGCTTTACCGGGGGGGCTGGAATTCAGTACTTC | CASSFTGGAGIQYF
. | TRBJ2-3 | TRBV19 | . | TGTGCCAGTAGTATAGATCTCGAGGGAGATACGCAGTATTTT | CASSIDLEGDTQYF
. | TRBJ1-5 | TRBV5-4 | . | TGTGCCAGCAGCTTGGAAGGGGATCGGCCCCAGCATTTT | CASSLEGDRPQHF
. | TRBJ1-5 | TRBV28 | TRBD1 | TGTGCCAGCAGTTCCCCGAAAGACAGGGGCCTTTCGTTTAGTCAGCCCCAGCATTTT | CASSSPKDRGLSFSQPQHF
. | TRBJ2-1 | TRBV4-1 | TRBD2 | TGCGCCAGCCCCCTCGGGAGGGAAGGACACAATGAGCAGTTCTTC | CASPLGREGHNEQFF
. | TRBJ1-1 | TRBV25-1 | TRBD1 | TGTGCCAGCAGTCGAGAGGGGGCGCGGGTAAAAGCTTTCTTT | CASSREGARVKAFF
. | TRBJ2-7 | TRBV2 | . | TGTGCCAGCAGTGAAGGGGCGACCCTCTACGAGCAGTACTTC | CASSEGATLYEQYF
once | TRBJ2-7 | TRBV28 | . | TGTGCCAGCAGTGCCCCCAGGACAGTGATACACTACGAGCAGTACTTC | CASSAPRTVIHYEQYF
. | TRBJ2-3 | TRBV4-3 | . | TGCGCCAGCAGCCAAGATTGGGGCAGCTACCGCACAGATACGCAGTATTTT | CASSQDWGSYRTDTQYF
. | TRBJ1-6 | TRBV2 | . | TGTGCCAGCAGTGATACTCTTGGCCGGGGATATAATTCACCCCTCCACTTT | CASSDTLGRGYNSPLHF
. | TRBJ1-2 | TRBV7-2 | . | TGTGCCAGCAGCTTTAGTACCACCTATGGCTACACCTTC | CASSFSTTYGYTF
. | TRBJ1-5 | TRBV19 | TRBD1 | TGTGCCAGTAGGAACCGCAGGGGGCCCAATCAGCCCCAGCATTTT | CASRNRRGPNQPQHF
. | TRBJ2-5 | TRBV7-2 | TRBD2 | TGTGCCAGCAGCTTCGGGACTAGCGGGGGGGCTGGGGAGACCCAGTACTTC | CASSFGTSGGAGETQYF
. | TRBJ2-3 | TRBV30 | . | TGTGCCTGGATGTGGCGGGGGCCCACAGATACGCAGTATTTT | CAWMWRGPTDTQYF
. | TRBJ2-3 | TRBV7-3 | . | TGTGCCAGCAGCTTACAGGGGTCAGGAGCTACGCAGTATTTT | CASSLQGSGATQYF
. | TRBJ2-7 | TRBV7-9 | . | TGTGCCAGCAGCTTAGAGGGGCACTCCTACGAGCAGTACTTC | CASSLEGHSYEQYF
. | TRBJ2-7 | TRBV10-2 | . | TGCGCCAGCAGTCCTCGGGGTAGGTACGAGCAGTACTTC | CASSPRGRYEQYF
. | TRBJ1-2 | TRBV9 | . | TGTGCCAGCAGCGTAGACAGGGCCGGTGGCTACACCTTC | CASSVDRAGGYTF
. | TRBJ1-2 | TRBV6-6 | . | TGTGCCAGCAGTTACAGACCCGGGGGTGGCTACACCTTC | CASSYRPGGGYTF
. | TRBJ1-1 | TRBV4-1 | TRBD1 | TGCGCCAGCCGGGGACAGGGCGGCACTGAAGCTTTCTTT | CASRGQGGTEAFF
. | TRBJ1-6 | TRBV4-2 | TRBD1 | TGTGCCAGCAGCCAAGATGTACAGGGGGTGTACCCGGATAATTCACCCCTCCACTTT | CASSQDVQGVYPDNSPLHF
. | TRBJ1-6 | TRBV20-1 | . | TGCAGTGAGGGAGGTTCACCCCTCCACTTT | CSEGGSPLHF
once | TRBJ1-4 | TRBV5-6 | . | TGTGCCAGCAGCTTGACTCCCAATGAAAAACTGTTTTTT | CASSLTPNEKLFF
. | TRBJ1-1 | TRBV11-3 | . | TGTGCCAGCAGCTTGGAGACAGACACTGAAGCTTTCTTT | CASSLETDTEAFF
. | TRBJ1-1 | TRBV15 | TRBD1 | TGTGCCACCAGCGGGGGACAGGACTACACTGAAGCTTTCTTT | CATSGGQDYTEAFF
once | TRBJ2-1 | TRBV9 | . | TGTGCCAGCAGCGTAGTAACTAGCAGCAGTGAGCAGTTCTTC | CASSVVTSSSEQFF
. | TRBJ1-1 | TRBV30 | . | TGTGCCTGGACGAGGCTCGGGGGGAACACTGAAGCTTTCTTT | CAWTRLGGNTEAFF
once | TRBJ1-4 | TRBV19 | . | TGTGCCAGTAGTATCGGAGGGTATAATGAAAAACTGTTTTTT | CASSIGGYNEKLFF
once | TRBJ1-3 | TRBV5-1 | . | TGCGCCAGCAGCTCCGGAGGGCGGTACAACTCTGGAAACACCATATATTTT | CASSSGGRYNSGNTIYF
. | TRBJ1-4 | TRBV7-9 | . | TGTGCCAGCAGCCCTTGGGTGGCAGGTGAAAAACTGTTTTTT | CASSPWVAGEKLFF
. | TRBJ1-4 | TRBV6-1 | . | TGTGCCAGCAGTGAATTTCAGGGAATTGAAAAACTGTTTTTT | CASSEFQGIEKLFF
. | TRBJ2-1 | TRBV7-3 | . | TGTGCCAGCAGCCCACGGGGGAACTCCTACAATGAGCAGTTCTTC | CASSPRGNSYNEQFF
few | TRBJ1-2 | TRBV30 | TRBD1 | TGTGCCTGGAGTGACGGACAGGGGTCTTATGGCTACACCTTC | CAWSDGQGSYGYTF
. | TRBJ2-5 | TRBV13 | . | TGTGCCAGCAGCTCTTGGACAGAAACCGTCCAAGAGACCCAGTACTTC | CASSSWTETVQETQYF
. | TRBJ2-5 | TRBV7-9 | . | TGTGCCAGCAGCCCCCGGGGTGGGGTGAAAGAGACCCAGTACTTC | CASSPRGGVKETQYF
. | TRBJ2-1 | TRBV10-3 | . | TGTGCCATCAGTGAGCCCCCCGGTGAGCAGTTCTTC | CAISEPPGEQFF
. | TRBJ1-6 | TRBV7-9 | TRBD1 | TGTGCCAGCAGCTGGACAGGCCCTTGGGGTTCACCCCTCCACTTT | CASSWTGPWGSPLHF
once | TRBJ1-1 | TRBV4-3 | . | TGCGCCAGCAGCCAAGATATAATTCGGGAGAACACTGAAGCTTTCTTT | CASSQDIIRENTEAFF
. | TRBJ2-2 | TRBV7-6 | . | TGTGCCAGCAGCTTAGTTGTCGGGGGAACGAACACCGGGGAGCTGTTTTTT | CASSLVVGGTNTGELFF